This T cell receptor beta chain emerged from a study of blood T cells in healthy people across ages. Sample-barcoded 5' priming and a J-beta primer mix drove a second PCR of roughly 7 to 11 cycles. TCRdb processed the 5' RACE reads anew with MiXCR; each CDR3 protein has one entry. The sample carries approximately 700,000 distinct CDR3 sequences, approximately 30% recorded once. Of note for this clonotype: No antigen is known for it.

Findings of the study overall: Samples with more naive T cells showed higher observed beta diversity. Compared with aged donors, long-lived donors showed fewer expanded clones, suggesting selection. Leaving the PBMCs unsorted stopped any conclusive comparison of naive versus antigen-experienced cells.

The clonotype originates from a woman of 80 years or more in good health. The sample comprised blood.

In DNA, the CDR3 is TGTGCCAGCAGCTCGGACGGCGGAAATCAGCCCCAGCATTTT. Amino acids: CASSSDGGNQPQHF. This chain connects TRBV7-2 to TRBJ1-5; D is undetermined. The V and J ends lost 4 bases and 4 bases respectively, with 11 bases between them. CDR1 is SGHTA and CDR2 is FQGNSA in the germline V gene. The CDR3 length is 14 residues.